What follows is one TCR beta chain and its context. CDR3 length: 16 amino acids. Trimming cost V 3 bases and J 1 base; bases outside gene matches: 5. Germline V gene data show CDR1 as SGHRS and CDR2 as YFSETQ. The authors' processing: Estimation of nucleated cell counts relied on the amplification of reference gene primers. Some clones are missing from TCRdb's copy, which holds only in-frame ones; the method was immunoSEQ multiplex PCR. D and trimming come from the DNA, and the V and J calls and clone size come from that table. The sample comprises roughly 73,000 clones, about 85% of which are singletons, and about 4% rests with the top ten. This entry belongs to a study of blood T cell repertoires in COVID-19. Looking at the study overall: The United States, Italy and Spain provided the acute and convalescent COVID-19 samples. From T cells, B-cell-depleted T cells, or PBMCs came the material, which was cDNA or gDNA.

The genes are TRBV5-1 and TRBJ2-1; TRBD1 aligns across 9 bases. This receptor was obtained from a man in his 70s with active COVID-19. Sequencing was done on a sample of peripheral blood. CDR3 sequence: CASSSGQGISYNEQFF. The CDR3 coding sequence is TGCGCCAGCAGCTCGGGACAGGGCATATCCTACAATGAGCAGTTCTTC.